Listed below are T cell receptor beta chains from one sample, sequenced in a study of neurological immune-mediated disorders. TCRdb fed the 5' RACE reads into MiXCR, producing one record per CDR3 protein. The sample shows over 45,000 distinct CDR3 sequences, approximately 6.2% of them seen only once. The sequencing input was CD4+ T cells from blood. Source of these receptors: a woman aged 18-29 years with multiple sclerosis. The CDR3 runs from the conserved cysteine through the conserved F or W. Each record gives: V gene, clone size, D gene, J gene, CDR3 protein, CDR3 DNA. D genes are given only for firm matches. The size field is filled for only some rows; it gives once, few, many or a size class.

v_gene: TRBV20-1; abundance: many; d_gene: -; j_gene: TRBJ2-2; CDR3aa: CSARKTGAGELFF; CDR3nt: TGCAGTGCTAGGAAGACAGGAGCCGGGGAGCTGTTTTTT
v_gene: TRBV24-1; abundance: many; d_gene: -; j_gene: TRBJ2-3; CDR3aa: CATSERQSATDTQYF; CDR3nt: TGTGCCACCAGTGAGAGACAGTCCGCCACAGATACGCAGTATTTT
v_gene: TRBV7-2; abundance: many; d_gene: -; j_gene: TRBJ1-1; CDR3aa: CASSLTITEAFF; CDR3nt: TGTGCCAGCAGCTTAACTATCACTGAAGCTTTCTTT
v_gene: TRBV3-1; abundance: many; d_gene: -; j_gene: TRBJ2-1; CDR3aa: CASSHPIPYNEQFF; CDR3nt: TGTGCCAGCAGCCACCCTATTCCGTACAATGAGCAGTTCTTC
v_gene: TRBV29-1; abundance: few; d_gene: -; j_gene: TRBJ2-3; CDR3aa: CSVGGGAWEGSTDTQYF; CDR3nt: TGCAGCGTTGGAGGGGGGGCATGGGAGGGTAGCACAGATACGCAGTATTTT
v_gene: TRBV5-1; abundance: many; d_gene: -; j_gene: TRBJ2-3; CDR3aa: CASSLRDTRTDTQYF; CDR3nt: TGCGCCAGCAGCCTCCGGGACACCCGCACAGATACGCAGTATTTT
v_gene: TRBV5-6; abundance: medium-sized; d_gene: -; j_gene: TRBJ2-5; CDR3aa: CASSTPVGRAQETQYF; CDR3nt: TGTGCCAGCAGTACCCCAGTGGGCAGGGCCCAAGAGACCCAGTACTTC
v_gene: TRBV27; abundance: many; d_gene: -; j_gene: TRBJ2-5; CDR3aa: CASSLSPQAGQETQYF; CDR3nt: TGTGCCAGCAGTTTGTCGCCCCAGGCAGGCCAAGAGACCCAGTACTTC
v_gene: TRBV3-1; abundance: many; d_gene: TRBD1; j_gene: TRBJ1-2; CDR3aa: CASSARQGFNYGYTF; CDR3nt: TGTGCCAGCAGCGCCCGACAGGGCTTCAACTATGGCTACACCTTC
v_gene: TRBV7-9; abundance: few; d_gene: -; j_gene: TRBJ1-2; CDR3aa: CASSLASQGIAGYTF; CDR3nt: TGTGCCAGCAGCTTAGCGTCGCAGGGGATTGCAGGCTACACCTTC
v_gene: TRBV7-8; abundance: -; d_gene: TRBD2; j_gene: TRBJ2-1; CDR3aa: CASSLGLADNEQFF; CDR3nt: TGTGCCAGCAGCTTAGGGCTAGCGGACAATGAGCAGTTCTTC
v_gene: TRBV27; abundance: many; d_gene: TRBD1; j_gene: TRBJ2-3; CDR3aa: CASRRQGEFGTQYF; CDR3nt: TGTGCCAGCCGAAGACAGGGTGAATTTGGTACGCAGTATTTT
v_gene: TRBV9; abundance: -; d_gene: -; j_gene: TRBJ1-2; CDR3aa: CASSPHRVTYGYTF; CDR3nt: TGTGCCAGCAGCCCCCACAGGGTTACCTATGGCTACACCTTC
v_gene: TRBV3-1; abundance: many; d_gene: TRBD1; j_gene: TRBJ2-7; CDR3aa: CASSRETGGPAYEQYF; CDR3nt: TGTGCCAGCAGCCGAGAAACAGGGGGCCCAGCCTACGAGCAGTACTTC
v_gene: TRBV9; abundance: many; d_gene: -; j_gene: TRBJ1-1; CDR3aa: CASSVALQGGAEAFF; CDR3nt: TGTGCCAGCAGCGTAGCTCTACAGGGAGGGGCTGAAGCTTTCTTT
v_gene: TRBV20-1; abundance: many; d_gene: -; j_gene: TRBJ1-1; CDR3aa: CSAREGGANTEAFF; CDR3nt: TGCAGTGCTAGAGAGGGGGGGGCGAACACTGAAGCTTTCTTT
v_gene: TRBV6-6; abundance: many; d_gene: -; j_gene: TRBJ2-1; CDR3aa: CASVPQSSYNEQFF; CDR3nt: TGTGCCAGCGTTCCCCAAAGCTCCTACAATGAGCAGTTCTTC
v_gene: TRBV6-1; abundance: many; d_gene: TRBD2; j_gene: TRBJ2-2; CDR3aa: CASRMGTSGGARELFF; CDR3nt: TGTGCCAGCAGGATGGGGACTAGCGGGGGGGCCCGGGAGCTGTTTTTT
v_gene: TRBV5-1; abundance: many; d_gene: TRBD1; j_gene: TRBJ2-7; CDR3aa: CASSLELGTGPAKQYF; CDR3nt: TGCGCCAGCAGCTTGGAGTTAGGGACAGGGCCCGCCAAGCAGTACTTC
v_gene: TRBV6-5; abundance: -; d_gene: -; j_gene: TRBJ1-1; CDR3aa: CASSYGGAEAFF; CDR3nt: TGTGCCAGCAGTTACGGAGGTGCTGAAGCTTTCTTT
v_gene: TRBV3-1; abundance: many; d_gene: -; j_gene: TRBJ2-7; CDR3aa: CASSQDRRKGDEQYF; CDR3nt: TGTGCCAGCAGCCAAGATCGCAGGAAGGGCGACGAGCAGTACTTC
v_gene: TRBV20-1; abundance: many; d_gene: -; j_gene: TRBJ1-4; CDR3aa: CSARGIGTLGSNEKLFF; CDR3nt: TGCAGTGCTAGAGGCATAGGGACCCTTGGGAGTAATGAAAAACTGTTTTTT
v_gene: TRBV28; abundance: -; d_gene: -; j_gene: TRBJ1-1; CDR3aa: CASSFQNLNTEAFF; CDR3nt: TGTGCCAGCAGTTTTCAGAACTTGAACACTGAAGCTTTCTTT
v_gene: TRBV12-3/TRBV12-4; abundance: many; d_gene: -; j_gene: TRBJ1-5; CDR3aa: CASSHREDSGSNQPQHF; CDR3nt: TGTGCCAGCAGTCACCGGGAGGACTCCGGGAGCAATCAGCCCCAGCATTTT
v_gene: TRBV7-2; abundance: many; d_gene: -; j_gene: TRBJ2-7; CDR3aa: CASSFDIYEQYF; CDR3nt: TGTGCCAGCAGCTTCGATATATACGAGCAGTACTTC
v_gene: TRBV6-1; abundance: many; d_gene: -; j_gene: TRBJ1-5; CDR3aa: CASSEARAGYQPQHF; CDR3nt: TGTGCCAGCAGTGAAGCTAGGGCAGGGTATCAGCCCCAGCATTTT
v_gene: TRBV29-1; abundance: many; d_gene: -; j_gene: TRBJ1-1; CDR3aa: CSVTDYNTEAFF; CDR3nt: TGCAGCGTGACAGACTATAACACTGAAGCTTTCTTT
v_gene: TRBV7-2; abundance: many; d_gene: -; j_gene: TRBJ2-5; CDR3aa: CASSSVQVGLTIAETQYF; CDR3nt: TGTGCCAGCAGCTCGGTTCAGGTGGGACTTACAATCGCGGAGACCCAGTACTTC
v_gene: TRBV11-2; abundance: many; d_gene: -; j_gene: TRBJ1-2; CDR3aa: CASSLDSGLLFGGYTF; CDR3nt: TGTGCCAGCAGCTTAGATTCGGGTTTGCTGTTTGGTGGCTACACCTTC
v_gene: TRBV5-1; abundance: many; d_gene: TRBD2; j_gene: TRBJ2-1; CDR3aa: CASSPRLAGVNEQFF; CDR3nt: TGCGCCAGCAGCCCAAGACTAGCGGGAGTCAATGAGCAGTTCTTC
v_gene: TRBV6-2/TRBV6-3; abundance: many; d_gene: -; j_gene: TRBJ1-2; CDR3aa: CASSYTGSSGYTF; CDR3nt: TGTGCCAGCAGTTATACAGGGTCGTCTGGCTACACCTTC
v_gene: TRBV28; abundance: many; d_gene: -; j_gene: TRBJ2-1; CDR3aa: CATQGGGAVSDEQFF; CDR3nt: TGTGCCACCCAAGGAGGGGGGGCCGTTTCCGATGAGCAGTTCTTC
v_gene: TRBV15; abundance: many; d_gene: -; j_gene: TRBJ2-3; CDR3aa: CATSRDFLWVGSTDTQYF; CDR3nt: TGTGCCACCAGCAGAGATTTTCTCTGGGTGGGAAGCACAGATACGCAGTATTTT
v_gene: TRBV19; abundance: few; d_gene: TRBD1; j_gene: TRBJ2-2; CDR3aa: CASRWTGANTGELFF; CDR3nt: TGTGCCAGTAGATGGACAGGCGCGAACACCGGGGAGCTGTTTTTT
v_gene: TRBV12-3/TRBV12-4; abundance: many; d_gene: TRBD1; j_gene: TRBJ1-1; CDR3aa: CASKQGLNTEAFF; CDR3nt: TGTGCCAGTAAACAGGGGCTCAACACTGAAGCTTTCTTT
v_gene: TRBV12-3/TRBV12-4; abundance: many; d_gene: -; j_gene: TRBJ2-5; CDR3aa: CASSLDDYRNQETQYF; CDR3nt: TGTGCCAGCAGTTTAGATGACTACCGTAACCAAGAGACCCAGTACTTC
v_gene: TRBV12-3/TRBV12-4; abundance: many; d_gene: TRBD1; j_gene: TRBJ1-1; CDR3aa: CASSYRGVTEAFF; CDR3nt: TGTGCCAGCAGCTACAGGGGCGTCACTGAAGCTTTCTTT
v_gene: TRBV6-2/TRBV6-3; abundance: many; d_gene: -; j_gene: TRBJ2-1; CDR3aa: CASSPLYANEQFF; CDR3nt: TGTGCCAGCAGTCCACTATATGCCAATGAGCAGTTCTTC
v_gene: TRBV7-9; abundance: few; d_gene: -; j_gene: TRBJ2-2; CDR3aa: CAISFYARLTTGELFF; CDR3nt: TGTGCCATCAGCTTTTATGCCAGGTTGACCACCGGGGAGCTGTTTTTT
v_gene: TRBV3-1; abundance: many; d_gene: -; j_gene: TRBJ2-2; CDR3aa: CASSQDNSYTGELFF; CDR3nt: TGTGCCAGCAGCCAAGATAACAGTTATACCGGGGAGCTGTTTTTT
v_gene: TRBV29-1; abundance: many; d_gene: TRBD1; j_gene: TRBJ2-3; CDR3aa: CSVQRADRATDTQYF; CDR3nt: TGCAGCGTTCAACGCGCTGACAGGGCCACAGATACGCAGTATTTT
v_gene: TRBV12-3/TRBV12-4; abundance: many; d_gene: TRBD1; j_gene: TRBJ2-1; CDR3aa: CASRRGTGGGNEQFF; CDR3nt: TGTGCCAGCAGGAGGGGAACAGGGGGTGGAAATGAGCAGTTCTTC
v_gene: TRBV20-1; abundance: many; d_gene: -; j_gene: TRBJ1-5; CDR3aa: CSARVVGAGNQPQHF; CDR3nt: TGCAGTGCTAGAGTGGTGGGTGCAGGGAATCAGCCCCAGCATTTT
v_gene: TRBV20-1; abundance: many; d_gene: -; j_gene: TRBJ2-1; CDR3aa: CSARDLGGRGRGSYNEQFF; CDR3nt: TGCAGTGCTAGAGATCTTGGGGGCCGGGGGCGAGGGTCCTACAATGAGCAGTTCTTC
v_gene: TRBV21-1; abundance: few; d_gene: -; j_gene: TRBJ1-4; CDR3aa: CASSKVGDDNEKLFF; CDR3nt: TGTGCCAGCAGCAAAGTGGGGGACGATAATGAAAAACTGTTTTTT
v_gene: TRBV5-1; abundance: many; d_gene: -; j_gene: TRBJ2-2; CDR3aa: CASSPLAGSSGELFF; CDR3nt: TGCGCCAGCAGCCCCCTAGCCGGGTCGAGCGGGGAGCTGTTTTTT
v_gene: TRBV5-1; abundance: many; d_gene: TRBD1; j_gene: TRBJ1-4; CDR3aa: CASSRQGADEKLFF; CDR3nt: TGCGCCAGCAGTCGACAGGGGGCGGATGAAAAACTGTTTTTT
v_gene: TRBV14; abundance: many; d_gene: -; j_gene: TRBJ2-7; CDR3aa: CASSQDRQSYEQYF; CDR3nt: TGTGCCAGCAGCCAAGATCGACAGAGCTACGAGCAGTACTTC
v_gene: TRBV20-1; abundance: many; d_gene: -; j_gene: TRBJ1-5; CDR3aa: CSASRDAYSNQPQHF; CDR3nt: TGCAGTGCTAGCCGGGACGCATATAGCAATCAGCCCCAGCATTTT
v_gene: TRBV20-1; abundance: many; d_gene: -; j_gene: TRBJ2-3; CDR3aa: CSARPRPADTQYF; CDR3nt: TGCAGTGCTAGGCCCCGTCCGGCAGATACGCAGTATTTT
v_gene: TRBV12-3/TRBV12-4; abundance: many; d_gene: TRBD2; j_gene: TRBJ2-2; CDR3aa: CASSFGPGGGNTGELFF; CDR3nt: TGTGCCAGCAGTTTCGGACCCGGCGGGGGGAACACCGGGGAGCTGTTTTTT